This section outlines one T cell receptor (beta chain) sequence together with its context. Its antigen specificity is not known. Base quality data are lacking; no much larger clone is found one base away. The sample holds other DNA sequences that translate to the same CDR3. These data come from a study of shared T cell receptors in the human thymus (dated by TCRdb to the early 2020s). Describing the broader study: The study examined how the human thymus generates shared, self-reactive T-cell receptor alpha chains.

Libraries were built with the immunoSEQ multiplex PCR assay. What TCRdb holds here is the immuneACCESS table cut down to in-frame rearrangements. Part of the clones is not present; checked against another copy, under half of the missing clones reflect an unresolved V gene, and the others are unexplained. Within this sample are roughly 660,000 clones, with 70% to 90% of them counted one time only. 0.0095% to 0.011% of the sample is held by the ten biggest clonotypes. The CDR3 covers 14 residues, taking in both the cysteine and the phenylalanine. Kept here is only the CDR3 DNA, which spans 42 bases and is read in frame from base 1. A distance of 12 bases separates the germline ends of V and J, which lose 7 bases and 0 bases respectively. As encoded in the germline V gene (reference sequence), CDR1 is MNHEY while CDR2 is SMNVEV. The sample also formed part of further work on human thymus T cells. According to the second study: In Finland, the donors were immunologically healthy infants who were having open corrective cardiac surgery for congenital heart defects. Thymus tissue was collected as surgical resects that were removed during corrective cardiac surgery. Both the thymic and the peripheral blood repertoires appeared to show biased V and J gene segment usage. The related research found that thymic TCR repertoires overlapped highly between unrelated individuals. The study characterized TCR alpha and beta repertoires from fewer than ten infant thymus samples and a few related peripheral blood samples. The cohort included about 6 male and a couple of female infants, with donor ages spanning 7 to 244 days. After being mechanically released from the tissue, thymocytes were kept at -70 degrees C in pellets of about 10-32 million cells. A QIAsymphony instrument was used to extract genomic DNA from the frozen cell pellets. The immunoSEQ multiplex PCR assay was used to amplify the TCRB and TCRAD loci from a standardized quantity of quality-controlled genomic DNA. The V(D)J region was spanned by amplicons of a length sufficient to cover the CDR3 and to identify V and J genes. The amplicons were sequenced on an Illumina platform via the commercial immunoSEQ service. Corrections for primer bias and sequencing errors followed previously described methods, while TCRAD and TCRB definitions were based on the IMGT database. immunoSEQ Analyzer 3.0 and VDJTools were used for repertoire analysis, which covered basic statistics, V/J segment usage, diversity estimates, rarefaction and pairwise overlap. Chao1, ChaoE, Efron-Thisted, Shannon and inverse Simpson indices were used to estimate diversity, which was also estimated on datasets down-sampled to the smallest sample. Repertoire overlap used strict matching of CDR3 nucleotide sequence, V gene and J gene, with Jaccard-based multidimensional scaling clustering. On average, thymus samples yielded about 810,000 unique TCRB clonotypes, whereas blood samples yielded around 84,000.

This sequence originates from a boy under two years old with a congenital heart defect. Donor details come from another sample of the same person, matched by shared clones. The sample consisted of thymocytes. The chain is assembled from TRBV27 and TRBJ2-5; TRBD2 could be the D gene, as 6 bases match. The sequence in DNA is TGTGCCAGCAAGGCGGGACTGTACCAAGAGACCCAGTACTTC. Protein translation: CASKAGLYQETQYF.